The sequence of this TCR beta chain was determined in a study of CD8 T cells in Susac syndrome. The authors sequenced TCR beta from blood CD8+ and CD4+ T cells. The authors negatively isolated CD8+ and CD4+ T cells and FACS-enriched TEMRA cells. Random hexamers were used to reverse transcribe the RNA input (roughly 0.5 to 1 ug). Multiplex PCR with immunoSEQ amplified the TCR beta CDR3 across 54 Vbeta and 13 Jbeta. TCRdb used MiXCR to reprocess the immunoSEQ multiplex PCR reads, holding one entry per CDR3 protein. Altogether 230,000 or so distinct CDR3 sequences are present, 95% being singletons, with the ten largest covering around 0.099%. A single count supports this clonotype. This CDR3 region has 12 residues. Trimming shortened V by 3 bases and J by 8 bases, and 13 bases separated the two germline ends. In germline, CDR1 is SQVTM, CDR2 ANQGSEA.

The specimen was CD4+ T cells from PBMCs. This clonotype originated in a human donor with multiple sclerosis. V is TRBV29-1 and J is TRBJ1-2; the D is unclear. Here the CDR3 reads CSVELYNDGYTF. CDR3 DNA sequence: TGCAGCGTTGAGCTATACAATGACGGCTACACCTTC.